Listed below are T cell receptor beta chains from one sample, sequenced in a study of cytomegalovirus exposure and HLA in healthy donors. Sequencing was performed with immunoSEQ multiplex PCR; in TCRdb, only in-frame clones are kept and a portion is missing. Of some 120,000 clones listed, over 60% are singletons. The sequencing input was PBMCs. The receptors originated from a woman aged 18-35 years in good health and CMV-seropositive. CDR3s include the opening cysteine and the closing phenylalanine or tryptophan. The D gene is left open where the match is weak. Rows give clone size only sometimes, using once, few, many, or a class for an expanded clone.

>NA|TRBJ1-1|NA|TRBV2
CASSGVRGGGAFF
TGTGCCAGCAGTGGAGTTCGCGGGGGGGGAGCTTTCTTT
>NA|TRBJ1-2|few|TRBV1
CTSSRGDRYYGYTF
TGCACCAGCAGCCGAGGAGACAGGTACTATGGCTACACCTTC
>NA|TRBJ1-1|NA|TRBV5-6
CASSLAIRVSEAFF
TGTGCCAGCAGCTTGGCGATCAGGGTCTCTGAAGCTTTCTTT
>NA|TRBJ2-7|once|TRBV18
CASSPPRTAAEQYF
TGTGCCAGCTCACCACCTCGGACTGCTGCCGAGCAGTACTTC
>NA|TRBJ1-2|NA|TRBV28
CASSPGVHYGYTF
TGTGCCAGCAGCCCAGGGGTTCACTATGGCTACACCTTC
>NA|TRBJ2-7|NA|TRBV5-1
CASSLRRTSSYEQYF
TGCGCCAGCAGCCTCAGGAGGACGAGCTCCTACGAGCAGTACTTC
>NA|TRBJ1-2|NA|TRBV6-1
CASSRTANYGYTF
TGTGCCAGCAGCCGGACAGCTAACTATGGCTACACCTTC
>TRBD2|TRBJ2-5|NA|TRBV28
CAISEILAGVHRKETQYF
TGTGCCATCAGTGAAATCCTAGCGGGAGTGCATAGAAAAGAGACCCAGTACTTC
>TRBD1|TRBJ2-1|NA|TRBV10-3
CAISVRGTEQFF
TGTGCCATCAGTGTCAGGGGGACTGAGCAGTTCTTC
>NA|TRBJ2-7|NA|TRBV15
CATSSGAGVTYEQYF
TGTGCCACCAGCAGTGGGGCAGGGGTGACCTACGAGCAGTACTTC
>NA|TRBJ1-2|NA|TRBV7-9
CASSLQGGNNYGYTF
TGTGCCAGCAGCTTACAAGGGGGAAATAACTATGGCTACACCTTC
>NA|TRBJ1-2|NA|TRBV28
CASRHMLRIYTF
TGTGCCAGCAGGCACATGCTCCGAATCTACACCTTC
>NA|TRBJ1-1|NA|TRBV6-5
CASSPGAWNTEAFF
TGTGCCAGCAGTCCAGGGGCCTGGAACACTGAAGCTTTCTTT
>TRBD1|TRBJ2-1|NA|TRBV5-1
CASSLEQGARNEQFF
TGCGCCAGCAGCTTGGAACAGGGGGCTCGCAATGAGCAGTTCTTC
>NA|TRBJ2-5|NA|TRBV6-1
CASSPRAETQYF
TGTGCCAGCAGTCCCCGCGCAGAGACCCAGTACTTC
>TRBD2|TRBJ2-3|NA|TRBV14
CASSQELSSGGADTQYF
TGTGCCAGCAGCCAAGAACTGTCTAGCGGAGGGGCAGATACGCAGTATTTT
>TRBD1|TRBJ2-7|NA|TRBV28
CASSSDRAVQYF
TGTGCCAGCAGTTCGGACAGGGCGGTGCAGTACTTC
>NA|TRBJ1-4|few|TRBV5-4
CASSLTGMGEKLFF
TGTGCCAGCAGCTTGACGGGGATGGGTGAAAAACTGTTTTTT
>TRBD2|TRBJ2-3|NA|TRBV4-2
CASSPRTSGSTDTQYF
TGTGCCAGCAGCCCCCGGACTAGCGGGAGCACAGATACGCAGTATTTT
>TRBD2|TRBJ2-1|NA|TRBV6-4
CASSTTGLAGGRQFF
TGTGCCAGCAGTACAACGGGACTAGCGGGGGGGAGGCAGTTCTTC
>NA|TRBJ2-1|NA|TRBV9
CASSVATRGSYNEQFF
TGTGCCAGCAGCGTAGCTACGCGGGGCTCCTACAATGAGCAGTTCTTC
>NA|TRBJ1-1|NA|TRBV7-3
CASSPGRGTEAFF
TGTGCCAGCAGCCCCGGCCGGGGCACTGAAGCTTTCTTT
>NA|TRBJ1-3|NA|TRBV7-9
CASSLGAVGSSGNTIYF
TGTGCCAGCAGCTTAGGCGCAGTCGGGAGCTCTGGAAACACCATATATTTT
>TRBD2|TRBJ2-1|NA|TRBV30
CAWSDHRAAGGYSYNEQFF
TGTGCCTGGAGTGACCATCGGGCAGCGGGAGGGTACTCCTACAATGAGCAGTTCTTC
>NA|TRBJ2-7|NA|TRBV28
CASSLYRSEAYEQYF
TGTGCCAGCAGTTTATATAGGAGCGAGGCCTACGAGCAGTACTTC
>NA|TRBJ2-7|once|TRBV11-3
CASSLGVGGYEQYF
TGTGCCAGCAGCTTAGGGGTAGGGGGCTACGAGCAGTACTTC
>NA|TRBJ1-5|NA|TRBV6-4
CASTRGSQPQHF
TGTGCCAGCACTAGAGGGAGTCAGCCCCAGCATTTT
>TRBD2|TRBJ2-7|NA|TRBV6-6
CASRGGVIYEQYF
TGTGCCAGCAGGGGAGGGGTCATTTACGAGCAGTACTTC
>NA|TRBJ2-5|NA|TRBV5-4
CASSLELEGGETQYF
TGTGCCAGCAGCTTGGAGCTGGAAGGGGGAGAGACCCAGTACTTC
>TRBD1|TRBJ1-3|NA|TRBV5-1
CASSLGGASGNTIYF
TGCGCCAGCAGCTTAGGGGGCGCTTCTGGAAACACCATATATTTT
>NA|TRBJ2-5|NA|TRBV9
CASSPLEGGETQYF
TGTGCCAGCAGCCCATTAGAAGGGGGAGAGACCCAGTACTTC
>NA|TRBJ2-5|NA|TRBV7-9
CASSRGGGETQYF
TGTGCCAGCAGCAGAGGGGGGGGAGAGACCCAGTACTTC
>NA|TRBJ1-5|NA|TRBV30
CAWSGVRGRDSNQPQHF
TGTGCCTGGAGTGGGGTGCGGGGGCGGGATAGCAATCAGCCCCAGCATTTT
>TRBD2|TRBJ2-1|NA|TRBV2
CASRALLAGGAYNEQFF
TGTGCCAGCCGGGCACTACTAGCGGGAGGGGCCTACAATGAGCAGTTCTTC
>TRBD1|TRBJ2-3|NA|TRBV5-8
CASSLPGQGPFSSTDTQYF
TGTGCCAGCAGCTTGCCGGGACAGGGGCCATTTTCCAGCACAGATACGCAGTATTTT
>NA|TRBJ1-2|NA|TRBV7-2
CASSPMETVGYTF
TGTGCCAGCAGCCCAATGGAGACAGTCGGCTACACCTTC
>NA|TRBJ2-7|NA|TRBV7-2
CASSLTLDRDYEQYF
TGTGCCAGCAGCTTAACTTTGGACAGAGACTACGAGCAGTACTTC
>NA|TRBJ1-2|NA|TRBV6-1
CASSRQTNYGYTF
TGTGCCAGCAGCCGACAGACAAACTATGGCTACACCTTC
>NA|TRBJ2-7|NA|TRBV7-3
CASSSSRNSYEQYF
TGTGCCAGCAGCTCAAGCAGGAACTCCTACGAGCAGTACTTC
>NA|TRBJ2-6|NA|TRBV19
CASTPFSSGANVLTF
TGTGCCAGTACGCCCTTCAGCTCTGGGGCCAACGTCCTGACTTTC
>TRBD1|TRBJ1-1|NA|TRBV2
CASSWDRGPAFF
TGTGCCAGCAGTTGGGACAGGGGGCCAGCTTTCTTT
>NA|TRBJ1-2|NA|TRBV11-2
CASSTGVRYGYTF
TGTGCCAGCAGTACGGGGGTTCGCTATGGCTACACCTTC
>TRBD1|TRBJ2-7|NA|TRBV15
CATRGDRGGDEQYF
TGTGCCACCAGGGGCGACAGGGGTGGAGACGAGCAGTACTTC
>NA|TRBJ2-7|NA|TRBV11-2
CASTRRAYEQYF
TGTGCCAGCACCCGGCGGGCTTACGAGCAGTACTTC
>TRBD2|TRBJ2-7|NA|TRBV19
CASSMSSGRESTYEQYF
TGTGCCAGTAGTATGTCTAGCGGGAGGGAATCCACGTACGAGCAGTACTTC
>NA|TRBJ2-3|few|TRBV6-5
CASRDSPTDTQYF
TGTGCCAGCAGGGACAGCCCCACAGATACGCAGTATTTT
>TRBD2|TRBJ2-7|once|TRBV7-3
CASSLSHSREGGAYKQYF
TGTGCCAGCAGCTTAAGTCACAGTCGGGAGGGTGGGGCCTACAAGCAGTACTTC
>TRBD1|TRBJ1-4|NA|TRBV5-4
CASSSTRQGNEKLFF
TGTGCCAGCAGCTCCACTCGACAGGGAAATGAAAAACTGTTTTTT
>NA|TRBJ1-1|NA|TRBV19
CASNLRGTEAFF
TGTGCCAGTAACCTCAGGGGCACTGAAGCTTTCTTT
>TRBD1|TRBJ1-2|NA|TRBV18
CASSRDRDGYTF
TGTGCCAGCTCACGGGACAGGGATGGCTACACCTTC
>NA|TRBJ2-5|NA|TRBV7-9
CASSPQGSWETQYF
TGTGCCAGCAGCCCCCAGGGTAGCTGGGAGACCCAGTACTTC
>NA|TRBJ1-5|NA|TRBV18
CASSPTGDQPQHF
TGTGCCAGCTCGCCGACGGGGGATCAGCCCCAGCATTTT
>TRBD1|TRBJ1-2|once|TRBV27
CASSLSKRDPTGVDYGYTF
TGTGCCAGCAGTTTATCGAAGAGGGACCCGACAGGGGTAGACTATGGCTACACCTTC